Sequencing of this T cell receptor beta chain was carried out in a study of cytomegalovirus exposure and HLA in healthy donors. Overall study: HLA-typed donors were the source of 83 million or so unique TCRs, which an early data release held. Whole-study results and caveats: Sequencing had likely introduced a cluster of highly shared sequence variants as an artifact. Using the classifier, cytomegalovirus status was reportedly diagnosed with high specificity and sensitivity. Presence/absence analysis assumed near-uniform sequencing depth across donors.

Regarding this clone: Its target is not known.

With 60 Vbeta and 13 Jbeta primers, the PCR was carried out. The assay was immunoSEQ multiplex PCR, and TCRdb's table has in-frame clones only and misses some. Counted here are 150,000 to 200,000 clones, about 85% occurring once; the ten biggest clones make up around 6.5%. Germline CDR1 is SGHTA and CDR2 is FQGTGA. With V trimmed by 0 bases and J by 7 bases, 9 bases remained unmatched. This CDR3 is 17 amino acids long. The chain combines TRBV7-3 with TRBJ2-1; 10 positions agree with TRBD2. The receptor was derived from a male donor in good health and CMV-seropositive. The sample comprised PBMCs. This CDR3 reads CASSLTRASGSGNEQFF. In DNA form, the CDR3 reads TGTGCCAGCAGCTTAACGAGAGCTAGCGGGAGTGGTAATGAGCAGTTCTTC.